Shown below are 14 T cell receptor beta chains from a single sample sequenced in a study of memory CD4+ T cells and cytomegalovirus serostatus (dated by TCRdb to the late 2010s). Library creation used the immunoSEQ multiplex PCR assay. Not all clones reach the TCRdb copy of this immuneACCESS table, which keeps in-frame sequences only. Checked studies attribute under half of the gap to unresolved V genes and leave the rest unexplained. This sample holds 25,000 to 30,000 clones; around 75% were observed only once. The ten largest clones add up to 0.95% to 1.1% of the sample. A FACSAria II was used to sort memory CD4+ T cells, defined as single viable CD3+CD4+CD8-CD45RO+ cells. The sequenced sample was memory CD4+ T cells from blood. The source of these receptors is an adult in good health and CMV-seronegative.

This clone was recorded only once. CDR3 amino acids: CASSFRAGGIYEQYF. The CDR3 nucleotides are TGTGCCAGCAGCTTTAGGGCAGGGGGTATCTACGAGCAGTACTTC. The chain is built from TRBV5-5 and TRBJ2-7, with TRBD1 matching over 7 bases. V trimming: 2 bases; J trimming: 3 bases; junction bases outside the gene matches: 8. Germline V lookup: CDR1 SGHKS, CDR2 YYEKEE (reference sequence). CDR3 size: 15 residues.

This chain joins TRBV19 and TRBJ1-6, with D unresolved. V lost 4 bases and J 10 bases, leaving 11 bases between the germline ends. The CDR3 length is 13 residues. Germline CDR1 and CDR2: LNHDA and SQIVND (reference sequence). The CDR3 protein is CASSNGVQSPLHF. Here the CDR3 DNA reads TGTGCCAGTAGTAACGGGGTTCAATCACCCCTCCACTTT.

The DNA of the CDR3 is TGTGCCAGCAGCCGGGGACAGGGGGCTTATGAAAAACTGTTTTTT. It is translated as CASSRGQGAYEKLFF. This sequence joins TRBV7-2 and TRBJ1-4; 12 bases are a match to TRBD1. CDR3 length: 15 residues. Germline CDR1 is SGHTA and CDR2 is FQGNSA. V lost 5 bases, J lost 6 bases, and 4 bases stayed unmatched.

This clone was found a few times. This chain uses TRBV5-1 with TRBJ2-2; 8 positions agree with TRBD1. The germline CDR1 and CDR2 sequences are SGHRS and YFSETQ. This CDR3 region has 17 residues. V lost 4 bases to trimming and J lost 4 bases; unmatched junction nucleotides: 12. The CDR3, as DNA: TGCGCCAGCAGCGAACTCTTACCGACAGGGGTCACCGGGGAGCTGTTTTTT. Its protein is CASSELLPTGVTGELFF.

V and J are TRBV10-1 and TRBJ2-1, with D uncertain. The CDR3 is 15 amino acids. V was clipped by 3 bases and J by 4 bases, with 13 bases between them. The V gene's germline CDR1 is WNHNN and CDR2 SYGVQD (reference sequence). The CDR3 sequence is CASSDRQNRYNEQFF. The DNA for the CDR3 is TGCGCCAGCAGTGACAGGCAGAATAGGTACAATGAGCAGTTCTTC.

This clone has just one count. The chain combines TRBV2 with TRBJ2-2, with D possibly TRBD1 on 5 matching bases. The ends were cut back, 1 base at V and 4 bases at J, with 7 bases in the middle. Germline values: CDR1 SNHLY, CDR2 FYNNEI. The CDR3 totals 14 residues. The CDR3 spells CASSEEQVTGELFF. As DNA, the CDR3 is TGTGCCAGCAGTGAAGAACAGGTCACCGGGGAGCTGTTTTTT.

The chain couples TRBV7-2 to TRBJ2-7; 11 bases line up with TRBD2. CDR3 length: 16 residues. The germline V gene has CDR1 SGHTA and CDR2 FQGNSA. V shed 4 bases and J 6 bases; nucleotides not matched to a gene: 11. The CDR3 is CASSYIAGGAPLEQYF. The CDR3 bases are TGTGCCAGCAGCTATATAGCGGGGGGGGCCCCCCTCGAGCAGTACTTC.

The genes are TRBV4-3 and TRBJ2-2; D call uncertain. The ends were cut back, 0 bases at V and 6 bases at J, with 8 bases in the middle. This CDR3 comprises 14 residues. The germline V gene encodes CDR1 LGHNA and CDR2 YSLEER. CDR3 nucleotide sequence: TGCGCCAGCAGCCAAGATGGGATGGCCGGGGAGCTGTTTTTT. This encodes CASSQDGMAGELFF.

The gene calls are TRBV30 and TRBJ1-3; D remains ambiguous. With 1 base removed from V and 0 bases from J, the gap between germline ends came to 10 bases. The CDR3 contains 15 residues. Germline CDR1 GTSNPN, CDR2 SVGIG (reference sequence). CDR3 DNA sequence: TGTGCCTGGAGTGGGACCGGGAGCTCTGGAAACACCATATATTTT. Translating it yields CAWSGTGSSGNTIYF.

The chain is built from TRBV11-2 and TRBJ2-7; perhaps TRBD1 as D (7 bases). V was shortened by 3 bases and J by 1 base, with 13 bases between the two germline ends. The germline V gene encodes CDR1 SGHAT and CDR2 FQNNGV. This CDR3 is built from 15 residues. CDR3 bases: TGTGCCAGCAGCTTTGGGGGGACAGCGTCCTACGAGCAGTACTTC. This codes for CASSFGGTASYEQYF.

This sequence joins TRBV6-1 and TRBJ1-2, with TRBD1 matching over 12 bases. The CDR3 is made up of 17 amino acids. Trimming removed 1 base from V and 7 bases from J; junction bases left unmatched: 10. Germline CDR1 reads MNHNS; CDR2 reads SASEGT. The CDR3 is CASSEEITGQGAGGYTF. DNA for the CDR3: TGTGCCAGCAGTGAAGAGATAACGGGACAGGGGGCAGGTGGCTACACCTTC.

This chain links TRBV5-1 with TRBJ2-1, with D perhaps assigned TRBD1 or TRBD2 (5 bases each). This CDR3 comprises 15 residues. Trimming took 4 bases from V and 9 from J, leaving 20 bases between them. Per the germline V gene, CDR1 is SGHRS and CDR2 is YFSETQ. CDR3 nucleotides: TGCGCCAGCAGCGGAGGCGGACACATTCCCAGTGAGCAGTTCTTC. This translates into CASSGGGHIPSEQFF.

The CDR3 nucleotides read TGCGCCAGCAGCCAAGATTTTACAGTCCTGGAGGGAAAACTGTTTTTT. The encoded protein is CASSQDFTVLEGKLFF. The chain joins TRBV4-3 to TRBJ1-4; D remains unclear. Germline CDR1 LGHNA, CDR2 YSLEER. CDR3 length: 16 amino acids. Trimming cost V 0 bases and J 10 bases, with 18 bases left between them.

The chain links TRBV2 to TRBJ2-2; 8 positions match TRBD1. This CDR3 contains 14 residues. J lost 7 bases, V lost 4 bases, and 5 bases had no gene match. From germline, CDR1 is SNHLY and CDR2 FYNNEI. The CDR3 protein is CASSGQGAVGELFF. The DNA of the CDR3 is TGTGCCAGCAGTGGGCAGGGGGCGGTCGGGGAGCTGTTTTTT. Full variable domain (rest looked up from reference TRBV2 and TRBJ2-2): EPEVTQTPSHQVTQMGQEVILRCVPISNHLYFYWYRQILGQKVEFLVSFYNNEISEKSEIFDDQFSVERPDGSNFTLKIRSTKLEDSAMYFCASSGQGAVGELFFGEGSRLTVL.